The rows below give T cell receptor beta chains drawn from one sample of a study of control samples from healthy donors and cancer patients. TCRdb's table, derived via immunoSEQ multiplex PCR, lists solely in-frame clones and lacks some. The sample lists approximately 150,000 clones; 85% to 95% were seen once. Material for sequencing was blood. These receptors all come from a man aged 40-50 years in good health. The CDR3 runs from the conserved cysteine through the conserved F or W. A D gene is named only where the DNA matches it firmly. Size is stated for part of the rows, as once, few or many counts, or as a class when the clone is expanded.

CDR3aa	CDR3nt	abundance	d_gene	v_gene	j_gene
CASSAIQGLHYGYTF	TGTGCCAGCAGCGCCATCCAGGGGTTACACTATGGCTACACCTTC	-	-	TRBV11-2	TRBJ1-2
CASSSDRGWDEKLFF	TGTGCCAGCAGCTCGGACAGGGGGTGGGATGAAAAACTGTTTTTT	-	TRBD1	TRBV11-2	TRBJ1-4
CASSYSSGPQHF	TGTGCCAGCAGTTACTCGAGTGGCCCCCAGCATTTT	-	-	TRBV6-6	TRBJ1-5
CASSQRPTGRDRNTEAFF	TGCGCCAGCAGCCAAAGACCGACAGGGAGGGATCGGAACACTGAAGCTTTCTTT	-	TRBD1	TRBV4-3	TRBJ1-1
CASRGGQGRDGYTF	TGTGCCAGCAGGGGCGGACAGGGCAGGGATGGCTACACCTTC	-	TRBD1	TRBV25-1	TRBJ1-2
CASSLKVGSGSGNTIYF	TGTGCCAGCAGTTTAAAAGTCGGTAGTGGCTCTGGAAACACCATATATTTT	-	-	TRBV28	TRBJ1-3
CASSFTGGETGELFF	TGTGCCAGCAGCTTTACCGGGGGGGAGACCGGGGAGCTGTTTTTT	-	TRBD2	TRBV5-8	TRBJ2-2
CTSSQGRGNQPQHF	TGCACCAGCAGCCAAGGCAGAGGGAATCAGCCCCAGCATTTT	-	-	TRBV1	TRBJ1-5
CASRVVGNVKNTEAFF	TGTGCCAGTAGGGTAGTGGGAAATGTCAAGAACACTGAAGCTTTCTTT	-	-	TRBV19	TRBJ1-1
CASSPYGYREDGYTF	TGCGCCAGCAGCCCCTACGGTTACAGGGAAGATGGCTACACCTTC	-	-	TRBV5-1	TRBJ1-2
CASSVAETEAFF	TGTGCCAGCAGTGTGGCAGAAACTGAAGCTTTCTTT	-	-	TRBV2	TRBJ1-1
CASSPPGLNEKLFF	TGTGCCAGCAGCCCCCCCGGACTTAATGAAAAACTGTTTTTT	-	-	TRBV7-9	TRBJ1-4
CATRDRSYGYTF	TGTGCCACTAGGGACCGCAGCTATGGCTACACCTTC	-	-	TRBV24-1	TRBJ1-2
CAISESKGQGAQFGYTF	TGTGCCATCAGTGAGTCGAAGGGACAGGGGGCACAATTTGGCTACACCTTC	-	TRBD1	TRBV10-3	TRBJ1-2
CASSGPGSSTDGYTF	TGTGCCAGCAGCGGCCCCGGTTCCTCGACGGATGGCTACACCTTC	-	-	TRBV5-6	TRBJ1-2
CASSLYGGVKGGELFF	TGTGCCAGCAGTTTATATGGGGGCGTAAAGGGCGGGGAGCTGTTTTTT	-	-	TRBV27	TRBJ2-2
CASSLGQGSLKAFF	TGTGCCAGCAGCTTGGGACAGGGGAGTTTGAAAGCTTTCTTT	-	TRBD1	TRBV5-5	TRBJ1-1
CATGGTGSADTQYF	TGTGCCACCGGGGGGACAGGGTCTGCAGATACGCAGTATTTT	-	TRBD1	TRBV24-1	TRBJ2-3
CASSLGYRDNSPLHF	TGTGCCAGCAGCTTAGGGTACAGGGATAATTCACCCCTCCACTTT	-	-	TRBV11-2	TRBJ1-6
CASSQDPGDAWENTEAFF	TGCGCCAGCAGCCAAGATCCGGGCGACGCTTGGGAGAACACTGAAGCTTTCTTT	-	-	TRBV4-1	TRBJ1-1
CASSPRGQASNQPQHF	TGTGCCAGCAGCCCCAGGGGGCAGGCTAGCAATCAGCCCCAGCATTTT	-	TRBD1	TRBV27	TRBJ1-5
CASKLGTGGDYEQYF	TGTGCCAGCAAATTAGGGACAGGGGGCGATTACGAGCAGTACTTC	-	TRBD1	TRBV6-5	TRBJ2-7
CASTMNHLEPQHF	TGTGCCAGTACCATGAACCACCTTGAGCCCCAGCATTTT	-	-	TRBV19	TRBJ1-5
CASSLKGVSGQPQHF	TGTGCCAGCAGTTTAAAGGGGGTTTCAGGGCAGCCCCAGCATTTT	-	-	TRBV28	TRBJ1-5
CASSLAQWSSQTDTQYF	TGTGCCAGCAGCTTAGCGCAATGGTCTAGCCAGACAGATACGCAGTATTTT	-	-	TRBV7-2	TRBJ2-3
CASSPSYEQYF	TGTGCCAGCAGCCCCTCCTACGAGCAGTACTTC	-	-	TRBV7-3	TRBJ2-7
CATRGKISGHYGYTF	TGTGCCACCAGGGGGAAAATTTCGGGCCACTATGGCTACACCTTC	-	-	TRBV24-1	TRBJ1-2
CASSPDRGYGYTF	TGTGCCAGCAGCCCGGACAGGGGCTATGGCTACACCTTC	-	TRBD1	TRBV11-2	TRBJ1-2
CASSEARINTEAFF	TGTGCCAGCAGTGAAGCGCGAATAAACACTGAAGCTTTCTTT	-	-	TRBV2	TRBJ1-1
CAISGNSGNTDTQYF	TGTGCCATCAGTGGTAATAGCGGGAACACAGATACGCAGTATTTT	-	TRBD2	TRBV10-3	TRBJ2-3
CASSGVISFF	TGTGCCAGCAGTGGAGTGATCTCTTTCTTT	few	-	TRBV2	TRBJ1-1
CATSRDALAGRNTEAFF	TGTGCCACCAGCAGGGACGCATTAGCAGGTCGGAACACTGAAGCTTTCTTT	once	-	TRBV15	TRBJ1-1
CASSLAGAVSTDTQYF	TGTGCCAGCAGCTTGGCGGGGGCCGTTAGCACAGATACGCAGTATTTT	-	-	TRBV5-4	TRBJ2-3
CASKPYVGDSPLHF	TGTGCCAGTAAGCCATACGTCGGAGATTCACCCCTCCACTTT	-	-	TRBV19	TRBJ1-6
CASSRDRGSGNTIYF	TGTGCCAGCAGCCGGGACAGGGGCTCTGGAAACACCATATATTTT	-	TRBD1	TRBV4-2	TRBJ1-3